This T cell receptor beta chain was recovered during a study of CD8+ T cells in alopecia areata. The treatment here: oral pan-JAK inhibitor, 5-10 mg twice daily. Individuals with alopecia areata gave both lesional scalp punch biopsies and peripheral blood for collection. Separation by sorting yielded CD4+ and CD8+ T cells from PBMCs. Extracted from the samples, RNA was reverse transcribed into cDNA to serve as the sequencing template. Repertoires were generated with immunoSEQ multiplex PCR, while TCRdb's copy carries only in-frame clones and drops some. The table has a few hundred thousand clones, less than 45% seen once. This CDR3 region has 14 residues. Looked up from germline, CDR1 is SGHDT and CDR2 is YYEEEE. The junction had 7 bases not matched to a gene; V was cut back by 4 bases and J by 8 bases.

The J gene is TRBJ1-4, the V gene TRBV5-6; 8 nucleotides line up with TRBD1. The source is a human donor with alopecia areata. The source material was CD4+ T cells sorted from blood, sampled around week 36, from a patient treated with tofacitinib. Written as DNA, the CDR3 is TGTGCCAGCAGCGCCAGGACAGGGAACGAAAAACTGTTTTTT. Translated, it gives CASSARTGNEKLFF.